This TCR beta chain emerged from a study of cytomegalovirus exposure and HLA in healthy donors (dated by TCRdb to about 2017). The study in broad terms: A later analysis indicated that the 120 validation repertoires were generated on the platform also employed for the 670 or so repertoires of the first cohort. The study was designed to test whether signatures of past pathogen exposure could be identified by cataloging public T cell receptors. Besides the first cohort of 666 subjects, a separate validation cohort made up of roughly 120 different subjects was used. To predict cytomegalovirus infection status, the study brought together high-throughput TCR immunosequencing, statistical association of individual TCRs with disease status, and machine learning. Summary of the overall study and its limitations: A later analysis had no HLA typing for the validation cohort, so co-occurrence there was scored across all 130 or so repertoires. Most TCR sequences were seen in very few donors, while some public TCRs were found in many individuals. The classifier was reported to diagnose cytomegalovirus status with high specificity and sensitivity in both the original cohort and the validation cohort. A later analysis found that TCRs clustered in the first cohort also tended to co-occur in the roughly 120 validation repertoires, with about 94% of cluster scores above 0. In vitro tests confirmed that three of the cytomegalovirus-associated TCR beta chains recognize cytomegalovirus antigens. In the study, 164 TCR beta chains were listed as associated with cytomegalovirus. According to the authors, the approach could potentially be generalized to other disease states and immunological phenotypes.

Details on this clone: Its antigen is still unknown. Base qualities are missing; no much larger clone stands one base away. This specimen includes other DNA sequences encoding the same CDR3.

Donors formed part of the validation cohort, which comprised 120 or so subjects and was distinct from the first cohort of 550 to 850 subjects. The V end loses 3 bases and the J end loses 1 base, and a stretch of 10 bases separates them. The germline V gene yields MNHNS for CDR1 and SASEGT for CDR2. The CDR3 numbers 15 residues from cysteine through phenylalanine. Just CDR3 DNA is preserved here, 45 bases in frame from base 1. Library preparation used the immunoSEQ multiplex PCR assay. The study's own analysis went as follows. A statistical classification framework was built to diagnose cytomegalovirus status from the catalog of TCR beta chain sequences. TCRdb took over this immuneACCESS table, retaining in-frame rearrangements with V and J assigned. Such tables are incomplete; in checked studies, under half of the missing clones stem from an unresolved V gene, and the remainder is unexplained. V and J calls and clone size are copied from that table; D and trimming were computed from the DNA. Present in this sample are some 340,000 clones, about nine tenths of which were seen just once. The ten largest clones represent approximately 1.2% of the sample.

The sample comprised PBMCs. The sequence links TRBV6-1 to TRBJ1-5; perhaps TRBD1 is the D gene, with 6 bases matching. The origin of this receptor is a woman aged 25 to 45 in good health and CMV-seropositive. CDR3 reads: CASSELTGSNQPQHF. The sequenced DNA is TGTGCCAGCAGTGAGCTAACAGGGAGCAATCAGCCCCAGCATTTT.